Listed below are T cell receptor beta chains from one sample, sequenced in a study of blood T cell repertoires in COVID-19. Assay: immunoSEQ multiplex PCR; the TCRdb copy retains only in-frame clones and omits some. The repertoire consists of 25,000 to 30,000 clones, with around 82% occurring once and the leading ten covering roughly 10%. Sequencing was performed on peripheral blood. These receptor sequences come from an elderly man with active COVID-19. CDR3s include the opening cysteine and the closing phenylalanine or tryptophan. The D gene is left open where the match is weak. The size entry is marked missing in some rows and otherwise reads once, few, many or a size class.

.,.,TRBV18,TRBJ2-1,CASSQDRSSYNEQFF,TGTGCCAGCTCCCAGGACAGATCCTCCTACAATGAGCAGTTCTTC
TRBD1,.,TRBV9,TRBJ1-1,CASRQGLNTEAFF,TGTGCCAGTAGACAGGGATTGAACACTGAAGCTTTCTTT
TRBD2,.,TRBV11-2,TRBJ2-1,CASSKSGGVSNEQFF,TGTGCCAGCAGTAAAAGCGGGGGGGTATCCAATGAGCAGTTCTTC
TRBD1,few,TRBV3-1/TRBV3-2,TRBJ1-5,CASSQADRNHQPQHF,TGTGCCAGCAGCCAGGCGGACAGGAATCATCAGCCCCAGCATTTT
.,few,TRBV28,TRBJ1-5,CASSLSRVSQPQHF,TGTGCCAGCAGTTTAAGCAGGGTTAGTCAGCCCCAGCATTTT
TRBD2,once,TRBV6-5,TRBJ2-7,CASLFSGGHYEQYF,TGTGCCAGTTTATTTAGCGGGGGGCACTACGAGCAGTACTTC
.,.,TRBV10-3,TRBJ2-3,CAISEGRDADTQYF,TGTGCCATCAGTGAGGGACGGGATGCAGATACGCAGTATTTT
.,few,TRBV7-9,TRBJ2-2,CASRRDIANTGELFF,TGTGCCAGCAGAAGGGACATCGCGAACACCGGGGAGCTGTTTTTT
TRBD2,.,TRBV4-2,TRBJ2-3,CANSQESSRLAGWTDTQYF,TGTGCCAACAGCCAAGAATCGTCCCGACTAGCGGGGTGGACAGATACGCAGTATTTT
TRBD2,.,TRBV5-1,TRBJ2-1,CASSLAASGGYNEQFF,TGCGCCAGCAGCTTGGCGGCTAGCGGGGGATACAATGAGCAGTTCTTC
.,.,TRBV25-1,TRBJ2-1,CASSDSREQFF,TGTGCCAGCAGTGATTCCCGTGAGCAGTTCTTC
.,once,TRBV6-5,TRBJ1-2,CASSETAYYGYTF,TGTGCCAGCAGCGAGACAGCCTACTATGGCTACACCTTC
.,.,TRBV19,TRBJ1-6,CASSIDLFTSMVSPLHF,TGTGCCAGTAGTATAGATCTTTTTACGTCTATGGTTTCACCCCTCCACTTT
TRBD2,.,TRBV6-1,TRBJ2-7,CASREAGPYEQYF,TGTGCCAGCAGAGAAGCGGGGCCCTACGAGCAGTACTTC
.,.,TRBV7-9,TRBJ2-5,CASSPQGETQYF,TGTGCCAGCAGCCCACAGGGAGAGACCCAGTACTTC
.,.,TRBV9,TRBJ2-6,CASSVEIRHDYRANVLTF,TGTGCCAGCAGCGTAGAGATCCGACATGACTACCGGGCCAACGTCCTGACTTTC
.,.,TRBV5-8,TRBJ2-5,CASSYRGAETQYF,TGTGCCAGCAGCTACCGGGGGGCCGAGACCCAGTACTTC
TRBD2,.,TRBV2,TRBJ2-1,CASSRTSGFLNDEQFF,TGTGCCAGCAGCAGGACTAGCGGGTTCTTGAACGATGAGCAGTTCTTC
TRBD1,.,TRBV6-5,TRBJ1-6,CASSYSGQGRNSPLHF,TGTGCCAGCAGTTACTCGGGACAGGGGAGGAACTCACCCCTCCACTTT
.,once,TRBV6-6,TRBJ1-1,CASSYSERNTEAFF,TGTGCCAGCAGTTACTCGGAGAGGAACACTGAAGCTTTCTTT
TRBD2,.,TRBV7-2,TRBJ2-5,CASSLMPSGGSGTQYF,TGTGCCAGCAGCTTAATGCCTAGCGGGGGCTCGGGGACCCAGTACTTC
.,once,TRBV6-5,TRBJ1-6,CASSLSLRVYNSPLHF,TGTGCCAGCAGTTTAAGCCTCAGGGTGTATAATTCACCCCTCCACTTT
TRBD1,.,TRBV9,TRBJ2-5,CASSVGDRGNGETQYF,TGTGCCAGCAGCGTAGGGGACAGGGGAAATGGAGAGACCCAGTACTTC
.,.,TRBV19,TRBJ2-7,CASSSTATYEQYF,TGTGCCAGTAGTAGTACAGCCACCTACGAGCAGTACTTC